What follows are 18 T cell receptor beta chains derived from one specimen sequenced in a study of PD-L1 blockade in urothelial cancer. Profiling relied on immunoSEQ multiplex PCR, and the TCRdb table lists in-frame clones only, not all of them. There are about 120,000 clones in the sample; around 89% occur only once, and 1.5% to 2% lies in the top ten. Time point described: peripheral blood 6 weeks after treatment start. The sample in question was PBMCs, obtained around atezolizumab (anti-PD-L1) treatment. These receptors originate from a man aged 55 to 70 with urothelial cancer.

The J gene is TRBJ2-3, the V gene TRBV30; 7 nucleotides agree with TRBD2. Germline CDR1 GTSNPN, CDR2 SVGIG (reference sequence). The CDR3 is 15 amino acids. V gave up 8 bases and J gave up 1 base; unmatched junction bases: 12. This CDR3 reads CAATRAAGGTDTQYF. In DNA form, the CDR3 reads TGTGCCGCCACCCGTGCGGCGGGGGGCACAGATACGCAGTATTTT.

V is TRBV18 and J is TRBJ1-1; 11 nucleotides align to TRBD1. The V segment lost 8 bases and the J segment 4 bases; nucleotides outside the gene matches: 3. The CDR3 runs 13 residues. CDR1 is KGHSH and CDR2 is LQKENI in the germline V gene. CDR3 nucleotides: TGTGCCAGCGGACAGGGGGCTGGCACTGAAGCTTTCTTT. This gives the protein CASGQGAGTEAFF.

The J gene is TRBJ2-1, the V gene TRBV9, with 10 nucleotides matching TRBD1. CDR1 and CDR2 from the germline V gene are SGDLS and YYNGEE. The CDR3 is made up of 18 amino acids. The V and J ends lost 2 bases and 0 bases, in that order; junction bases with no gene match: 8. The CDR3 region has the DNA TGTGCCAGCAGCGTGGGACAGGGGTTCCTGAGCTCCTACAATGAGCAGTTCTTC. Protein: CASSVGQGFLSSYNEQFF. Together with reference TRBV9 and TRBJ2-1, the CDR3 gives the full variable domain: DSGVTQTPKHLITATGQRVTLRCSPRSGDLSVYWYQQSLDQGLQFLIQYYNGEERAKGNILERFSAQQFPDLHSELNLSSLELGDSALYFCASSVGQGFLSSYNEQFFGPGTRLTVL.

The chain has TRBV9 and TRBJ1-1; 7 nucleotides match TRBD1. The V gene end was trimmed by 3 bases and the J gene end by 1 base; junction bases not matched to a gene: 6. The CDR3 spans 15 residues. CDR1 and CDR2 (germline): SGDLS, YYNGEE. CDR3 in DNA: TGTGCCAGCAGCGCCACCGGGACAGCGAACACTGAAGCTTTCTTT. It encodes CASSATGTANTEAFF.

This sequence joins TRBV11-2 and TRBJ1-1; 8 bases fit TRBD1. CDR3 length: 13 amino acids. J gave up 9 bases and V 5 bases, and 8 bases lay outside the gene matches. The germline gives CDR1 SGHAT, CDR2 FQNNGV. In DNA, the CDR3 is TGTGCCAGCAGCAACTCCGGACAGGGCCAAGCTTTCTTT. Translated, it gives CASSNSGQGQAFF.

The chain links TRBV6-1 to TRBJ2-1, with 8 bases aligning to TRBD2. V shed 4 bases and J 8 bases; nucleotides not matched to a gene: 13. The CDR3 is 16 residues long. From germline, CDR1 is MNHNS and CDR2 SASEGT. The CDR3 DNA is TGTGCCAGCAGTGGTCCAGCGGGAGAATGGAGGGATGAGCAGTTCTTC. The encoded protein is CASSGPAGEWRDEQFF.

The chain uses TRBV5-1 and TRBJ2-7, with 11 nucleotides matching TRBD2. Trimming took 0 bases from V and 4 from J; bases not matched to a gene: 6. The germline V gene has CDR1 SGHRS and CDR2 YFSETQ. The CDR3 totals 16 residues. The DNA of the CDR3 is TGCGCCAGCAGCTTGGGCTCCGGGACTAGCGGTTACGAGCAGTACTTC. This codes for CASSLGSGTSGYEQYF.

The chain combines TRBV7-8 with TRBJ1-4, with 9 nucleotides matching TRBD1. The V gene's germline CDR1 is SGHVS and CDR2 FQNEAQ. This CDR3 is 15 amino acids long. J was trimmed by 8 bases and V by 2 bases; bases with no gene match: 6. This CDR3 is CASSLTGGDHEKLFF. The CDR3 DNA follows: TGTGCCAGCAGCTTAACAGGGGGCGATCACGAAAAACTGTTTTTT.

The CDR3 spells CASSITQGVSEKLFF. Here the CDR3 DNA reads TGTGCCAGCAGTATCACGCAGGGGGTTTCTGAAAAACTGTTTTTT. The chain carries TRBV2 and TRBJ1-4, with 7 bases aligning to TRBD1. CDR3 size: 15 residues. V was pared by 5 bases and J by 7 bases, with 10 bases of the junction left unmatched. CDR1 and CDR2 (germline): SNHLY, FYNNEI.

The chain couples TRBV9 to TRBJ2-5; D gene uncertain. The CDR3 sequence is 16 residues long. V lost 0 bases and J lost 5, with 17 bases in between. Looked up from germline, CDR1 is SGDLS and CDR2 is YYNGEE. The CDR3 DNA follows: TGTGCCAGCAGCGTAGGTTCAGACTCCCCTTTGGAGACCCAGTACTTC. It specifies CASSVGSDSPLETQYF. Full variable domain (outside the CDR3, taken from reference TRBV9 and TRBJ2-5): DSGVTQTPKHLITATGQRVTLRCSPRSGDLSVYWYQQSLDQGLQFLIQYYNGEERAKGNILERFSAQQFPDLHSELNLSSLELGDSALYFCASSVGSDSPLETQYFGPGTRLLVL.

The chain recombines TRBV7-2 with TRBJ2-4; 9 nucleotides agree with TRBD2. The CDR3 is 17 residues long. V trimming: 5 bases; J trimming: 8 bases; junction bases outside the gene matches: 16. Germline V gives CDR1 SGHTA, CDR2 FQGNSA. The CDR3 loop reads CASSPSSGRRRGDIQYF. Here the CDR3 DNA reads TGTGCCAGCAGCCCATCGAGCGGGAGGCGCCGGGGGGACATTCAGTACTTC.

Only one count was recorded for this clone. The rearrangement links TRBV19 to TRBJ2-2; TRBD2 aligns across 13 bases. The CDR3 consists of 19 residues. Germline V gene data show CDR1 as LNHDA and CDR2 as SQIVND (reference sequence). V shed 5 bases, J shed 4 bases, and the junction held 13 bases outside the gene matches. CDR3 in amino acids: CASSFGRTSGRRGTGELFF. The CDR3 DNA reads TGTGCCAGTAGTTTTGGGAGGACTAGCGGGAGAAGGGGCACCGGGGAGCTGTTTTTT.

The gene calls are TRBV19 and TRBJ2-7, with 7 bases fitting TRBD1. Germline CDR1 reads LNHDA; CDR2 reads SQIVND (reference sequence). The CDR3 runs to 14 residues. The J segment lost 2 bases and the V segment lost 6 bases, leaving 7 bases of the junction unmatched. CDR3 DNA: TGTGCCAGTAGAAAAGGGGACAGAACCTACGAGCAGTACTTC. It codes for CASRKGDRTYEQYF. Together with reference TRBV19 and TRBJ2-7, the CDR3 gives the full variable domain: DGGITQSPKYLFRKEGQNVTLSCEQNLNHDAMYWYRQDPGQGLRLIYYSQIVNDFQKGDIAEGYSVSREKKESFPLTVTSAQKNPTAFYLCASRKGDRTYEQYFGPGTRLTVT.

The chain recombines TRBV7-3 with TRBJ1-6; 8 positions agree with TRBD1. Germline V gives CDR1 SGHTA, CDR2 FQGTGA. Trimming cost V 6 bases and J 6 bases; bases outside gene matches: 4. The CDR3 spans 14 residues. CDR3 in amino acids: CASSSGQVNSPLHF. CDR3 in DNA: TGTGCCAGCAGTTCGGGACAGGTTAATTCACCCCTCCACTTT.

A few counts support this clone. The J gene is TRBJ1-4, the V gene TRBV6-5; 9 bases map to TRBD1. This CDR3 contains 14 residues. CDR1 is MNHEY and CDR2 is SVGAGI in the germline V gene. The trim removed 4 bases at V and 8 bases at J, leaving 5 bases unmatched. DNA for the CDR3: TGTGCCAGCAGTTCGGGACAGGGCGCCGAAAAACTGTTTTTT. It encodes CASSSGQGAEKLFF.

The chain combines TRBV27 with TRBJ2-5; no clear D gene. The CDR3 contains 13 residues. Germline V gene sequence: CDR1 MNHEY, CDR2 SMNVEV (reference sequence). Trimming took off 3 bases at V and 5 bases at J, with 10 bases between the two ends. The CDR3, as DNA: TGTGCCAGCAGTTTCAATCCGGAGGAGACCCAGTACTTC. Amino acid sequence: CASSFNPEETQYF.

The J gene is TRBJ1-1, the V gene TRBV21-1. TRBV21-1 is labeled a pseudogene. The CDR3 has 14 residues. CDR3: CASSKELMNTEAFF. CDR3 sequence (DNA): TGTGCCAGCAGCAAAGAACTGATGAACACTGAAGCTTTCTTT.

The chain uses TRBV7-3 and TRBJ2-1; 7 bases map to TRBD2. The length of the CDR3 is 14 residues. Germline V gene lookup returns CDR1 SGHTA and CDR2 FQGTGA. V dropped 6 bases and J dropped 4; count of bases not matched to a gene: 6. The chain's CDR3 is CASSWGGLYNEQFF. The DNA for the CDR3 is TGTGCCAGCAGTTGGGGGGGTCTTTACAATGAGCAGTTCTTC.